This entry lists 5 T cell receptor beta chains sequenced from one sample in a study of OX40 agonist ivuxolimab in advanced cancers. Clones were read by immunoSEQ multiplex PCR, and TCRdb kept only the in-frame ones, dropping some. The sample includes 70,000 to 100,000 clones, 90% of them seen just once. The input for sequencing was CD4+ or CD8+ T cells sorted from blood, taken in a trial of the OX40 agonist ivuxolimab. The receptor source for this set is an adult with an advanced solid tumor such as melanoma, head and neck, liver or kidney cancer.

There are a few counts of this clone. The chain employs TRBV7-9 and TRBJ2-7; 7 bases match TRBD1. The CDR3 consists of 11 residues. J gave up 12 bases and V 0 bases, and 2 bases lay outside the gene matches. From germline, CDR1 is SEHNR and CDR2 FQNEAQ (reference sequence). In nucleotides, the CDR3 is TGTGCCAGCAGCTTAGCGACAGGGCTGTACTTC. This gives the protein CASSLATGLYF.

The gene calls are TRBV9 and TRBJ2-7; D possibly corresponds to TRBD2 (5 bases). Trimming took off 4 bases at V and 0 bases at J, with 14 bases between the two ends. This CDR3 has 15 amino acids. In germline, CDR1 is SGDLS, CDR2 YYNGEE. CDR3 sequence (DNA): TGTGCCAGCAGCCAGAGGACTGGAAGCTCCTACGAGCAGTACTTC. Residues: CASSQRTGSSYEQYF.

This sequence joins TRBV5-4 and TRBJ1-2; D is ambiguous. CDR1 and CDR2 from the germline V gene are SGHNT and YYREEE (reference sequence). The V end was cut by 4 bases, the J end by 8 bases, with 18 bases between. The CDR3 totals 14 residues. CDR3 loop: CASSASGGLSGYTF. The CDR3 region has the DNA TGTGCCAGCAGCGCCTCCGGCGGGTTGTCCGGCTACACCTTC.

CDR3 DNA sequence: TGTGCCAGCAGCTTGTCGGATGGCTACACCTTC. Encoded protein: CASSLSDGYTF. V gene TRBV7-6 combines with J gene TRBJ1-2; D gene uncertain. Between the trimmed V and J ends, which lost 3 bases and 6 bases, there was a span of 5 bases. The CDR3 spans 11 residues. Germline V gene data show CDR1 as SGHVS and CDR2 as FNYEAQ.

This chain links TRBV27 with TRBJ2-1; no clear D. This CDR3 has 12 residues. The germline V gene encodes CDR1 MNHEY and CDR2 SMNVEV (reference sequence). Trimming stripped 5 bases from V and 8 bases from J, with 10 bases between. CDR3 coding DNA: TGTGCCAGCAGTCCCAACACCGATGAGCAGTTCTTC. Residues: CASSPNTDEQFF.